This record concerns one TCR beta chain sequence. Its target is unknown. Before sequencing, viral peptide pools were used by the ViraFEST assay to expand antigen-specific CD4+ T cells. Once cultured for 10 to 11 days, the cells underwent separation to obtain CD4+ T cells. Everyone in the study got two shots of either the BNT162b2 or mRNA-1273 vaccine. The sample originates from a study of vaccination effects on CD4 cells after COVID-19. The table came from immunoSEQ multiplex PCR; TCRdb's copy has only in-frame clones and leaves some out. There are about 50,000 clones in the sample; about 74% occur only once, and less than 15% lies in the top ten. The starting material was CD4+ T cells from PBMCs cultured with HCoV-OC43 spike peptides, obtained after COVID-19 vaccination. The sample's subset: HCoV-OC43 spike overlapping peptide pool stimulation. The TCR originated in a human donor who received a COVID-19 vaccine.

Here the CDR3 reads CASSLGSTGNGELFF. The CDR3 nucleotides are TGTGCCAGCAGTTTGGGCTCCACGGGGAACGGGGAGCTGTTTTTT. The chain combines TRBV2 with TRBJ2-2; the D gene is possibly TRBD2 (5 bases). From germline, CDR1 is SNHLY and CDR2 FYNNEI. The V end was cut by 5 bases, the J end by 7 bases, with 17 bases between. This CDR3 comprises 15 residues.